Shown below are 32 T cell receptor beta chains from a single sample sequenced in a study of shared clonotypes between healthy human individuals. Sequencing was performed with immunoSEQ multiplex PCR; in TCRdb, only in-frame clones are kept and a portion is missing. The table shows 2 million or so clones, with 85% to 95% occurring only once. Sequenced input: naive CD4+ T cells sorted from blood. As for subset: CD45RA+ positively selected. These receptors were taken from a man aged 18 to 35 in good health.

The chain employs TRBV7-9 and TRBJ2-5; a weak D match, TRBD1 (6 bases). CDR1 SEHNR and CDR2 FQNEAQ come from the germline V gene (reference sequence). The CDR3 is 13 residues long. V dropped 5 bases and J dropped 4 bases, with 11 bases sitting between them. The CDR3 protein is CASSAGARETQYF. The CDR3 bases are TGTGCCAGCAGCGCAGGGGCGAGAGAGACCCAGTACTTC.

V is TRBV27 and J is TRBJ1-2; D possibly corresponds to TRBD1 (6 bases). The CDR3 consists of 14 residues. V lost 6 bases and J lost 6, with 17 bases in between. Germline V gene data show CDR1 as MNHEY and CDR2 as SMNVEV (reference sequence). The CDR3 sequence is CASRTGTTNHGYTF. The DNA for the CDR3 is TGTGCCAGCAGAACCGGGACAACCAATCATGGCTACACCTTC.

The chain employs TRBV4-3 and TRBJ1-1; tentatively, D is TRBD1 (5 bases). The germline V and J ends were trimmed by 4 bases and 7 bases, with 13 bases remaining between them. The germline V gene has CDR1 LGHNA and CDR2 YSLEER. The CDR3 contains 13 residues. The CDR3 spells CASSPQSGGEAFF. CDR3 nucleotides: TGCGCCAGCAGCCCCCAGAGCGGGGGTGAAGCTTTCTTT.

Note on this clone: Other nucleotide sequences from this sample produce the same CDR3. The V gene is TRBV4-3, the J gene TRBJ1-5, with D unclear. The CDR3 runs 14 residues. From germline, CDR1 is LGHNA and CDR2 YSLEER. The V gene lost 0 bases and the J gene lost 1 base, with 4 bases spanning the gap. This CDR3 reads CASSQDLSNQPQHF. The CDR3 DNA is TGCGCCAGCAGCCAAGATCTGAGCAATCAGCCCCAGCATTTT.

The gene calls are TRBV5-8 and TRBJ2-3; D is undetermined. The V gene lost 5 bases and the J gene lost 0 bases, with 10 bases spanning the gap. The germline gives CDR1 SGHTS, CDR2 YDEGEE. This CDR3 comprises 14 residues. The CDR3 bases are TGTGCCAGCAGGTCATCGAGTAGCACAGATACGCAGTATTTT. It encodes CASRSSSSTDTQYF.

This clone was observed a single time. The chain recombines TRBV5-1 with TRBJ1-3; TRBD1 agrees at 9 bases. The junction had 16 bases not matched to a gene; V was cut back by 1 base and J by 2 bases. The CDR3 has 20 residues. CDR1 and CDR2 (germline): SGHRS, YFSETQ. The CDR3 bases are TGCGCCAGCAGCTTGTCCCCGGGACAGGGACCTCTCGACCCTGGAAACACCATATATTTT. Its translation is CASSLSPGQGPLDPGNTIYF.

A note on this clone: The same CDR3 can be traced to other DNA sequences in this sample. This chain uses TRBV7-2 with TRBJ2-7; D tentatively reads TRBD1 or TRBD2 (5 bases each). The CDR3 extends over 14 amino acids. Germline CDR1 and CDR2: SGHTA and FQGNSA. The germline V and J ends were trimmed by 3 bases and 1 base, with 10 bases remaining between them. CDR3 loop: CASSFGTGSYEQYF. The CDR3 coding sequence is TGTGCCAGCAGCTTCGGGACGGGTTCCTACGAGCAGTACTTC.

CDR3: CASSPPHSDTDTQYF. The DNA for the CDR3 is TGTGCCAGCAGCCCACCCCATAGCGACACAGATACGCAGTATTTT. V is TRBV2 and J is TRBJ2-3; a possible D gene is TRBD2 (5 bases). The CDR3 extends over 15 amino acids. V lost 6 bases and J lost 2, with 15 bases in between. The germline V gene has CDR1 SNHLY and CDR2 FYNNEI. The full variable domain, rest sourced from reference TRBV2 and TRBJ2-3, is EPEVTQTPSHQVTQMGQEVILRCVPISNHLYFYWYRQILGQKVEFLVSFYNNEISEKSEIFDDQFSVERPDGSNFTLKIRSTKLEDSAMYFCASSPPHSDTDTQYFGPGTRLTVL.

The gene calls are TRBV19 and TRBJ1-5; no reliable D call. This CDR3 region has 16 residues. V shed 1 base and J shed 5 bases, with 15 bases lying between them. CDR1 and CDR2 (germline): LNHDA, SQIVND (reference sequence). The CDR3 DNA reads as TGTGCCAGTAGTATAGGAGGAGGGTTTAAGGATCAGCCCCAGCATTTT. This translates into CASSIGGGFKDQPQHF.

This chain connects TRBV18 to TRBJ1-1; 9 bases line up with TRBD1. CDR1 is KGHSH and CDR2 is LQKENI in the germline V gene. After removal of 3 bases from V and 4 bases from J, the junction contained 9 bases not matched to a gene. This CDR3 contains 16 residues. CDR3 in amino acids: CASSPGGQGSGTEAFF. The CDR3 bases are TGTGCCAGCTCACCCGGCGGACAGGGGTCGGGCACTGAAGCTTTCTTT.

The chain carries TRBV7-9 and TRBJ2-5, with 8 bases fitting TRBD2. The germline CDR1 and CDR2 sequences are SEHNR and FQNEAQ (reference sequence). The CDR3 is 15 amino acids. V shed 2 bases, J shed 2 bases, and the junction held 4 bases outside the gene matches. CDR3 in DNA: TGTGCCAGCAGCTTAAGACTAGCGTGGCAAGAGACCCAGTACTTC. Amino acid sequence: CASSLRLAWQETQYF.

This clone was observed a few times. This chain connects TRBV4-1 to TRBJ1-2; D is uncertain. The germline gives CDR1 MGHRA, CDR2 YSYEKL. This CDR3 has 16 residues. V lost 3 bases and J lost 4, with 18 bases in between. The DNA of the CDR3 is TGCGCCAGCAGCCATCGATCGGACTCCCTCCCCTATGGCTACACCTTC. It specifies CASSHRSDSLPYGYTF.

As to this clone: The sample holds other DNA sequences that translate to the same CDR3. The chain has TRBV18 and TRBJ1-2, with 11 bases lining up with TRBD1. Trimming at V came to 2 bases and at J to 7 bases, leaving 0 bases not matched to a gene. The CDR3 spans 13 residues. Germline loops: CDR1 KGHSH, CDR2 LQKENI. The CDR3 nucleotides read TGTGCCAGCTCACCAGGGACAGGGGGTGGCTACACCTTC. Its translation: CASSPGTGGGYTF.

This chain joins TRBV18 and TRBJ2-1, with D perhaps TRBD1 (5 bases). The CDR3 spans 11 residues. Between the trimmed V and J ends, which lost 6 bases and 13 bases, there was a span of 13 bases. Germline CDR1 and CDR2: KGHSH and LQKENI. CDR3 sequence reads: CASSLDSNQFF. The CDR3 DNA sequence: TGTGCCAGCTCCCTAGACAGTAATCAGTTCTTC.

The rearrangement links TRBV11-3 to TRBJ2-3; D might be TRBD2 (7 bases). The V and J ends lost 0 bases and 6 bases respectively, with 10 bases between them. The CDR3 consists of 14 residues. Germline V gene data show CDR1 as SGHNT and CDR2 as YENEEA. Written as DNA, the CDR3 is TGTGCCAGCAGCTTAGATCGGGGGGCGGATACGCAGTATTTT. It translates to CASSLDRGADTQYF.

This sequence joins TRBV4-2 and TRBJ2-1; 9 positions agree with TRBD2. The CDR3 is 17 residues long. V shed 1 base and J 7 bases; nucleotides not matched to a gene: 11. CDR1 LGHNA and CDR2 YNFKEQ come from the germline V gene. Here the CDR3 DNA reads TGTGCCAGCAGCCAAGCCACAGCGGGAGGATACTCAAATGAGCAGTTCTTC. It specifies CASSQATAGGYSNEQFF.

V gene TRBV15 combines with J gene TRBJ2-5; D is undetermined. The CDR3 has 11 residues. V lost 0 bases to trimming and J lost 10 bases, with 6 bases between them. Germline V gene sequence: CDR1 LNHNV, CDR2 YYDKDF (reference sequence). The CDR3 is CATSRDTHQYF. The CDR3 DNA reads TGTGCCACCAGCAGAGATACACACCAGTACTTC.

The V gene is TRBV6-5, the J gene TRBJ1-4, with D unclear. The germline V gene encodes CDR1 MNHEY and CDR2 SVGAGI. Trimming stripped 5 bases from V and 0 bases from J, with 10 bases between. CDR3 length: 15 residues. CDR3 DNA sequence: TGTGCCAGCAGTACGACGTGGGCAACTAATGAAAAACTGTTTTTT. It codes for CASSTTWATNEKLFF.

This chain uses TRBV4-2 with TRBJ1-2; unclear D gene. This CDR3 is built from 15 residues. Germline CDR1 LGHNA, CDR2 YNFKEQ. V was pared by 4 bases and J by 1 base, with 13 bases between. The CDR3 protein is CASSPERGLNYGYTF. The CDR3 DNA is TGTGCCAGCAGCCCAGAACGGGGTCTTAACTATGGCTACACCTTC.

V is TRBV7-9 and J is TRBJ1-5; weak D call: TRBD1 (5 bases). This CDR3 has 16 residues. The V and J ends lost 2 bases and 6 bases respectively, with 17 bases between them. CDR1 SEHNR and CDR2 FQNEAQ come from the germline V gene (reference sequence). The CDR3 coding sequence is TGTGCCAGCAGCTTATCGTCAGGGTGGCAAGGTCAGCCCCAGCATTTT. Its protein product is CASSLSSGWQGQPQHF.

The chain joins TRBV19 to TRBJ2-3; 8 bases fit TRBD2. The CDR3 has 14 residues. Germline-derived CDR1 and CDR2 are LNHDA and SQIVND (reference sequence). V was clipped by 4 bases and J by 6 bases; unmatched bases: 6. The CDR3 nucleotides read TGTGCCAGTAGTAGAGAGCGGGAGACGGATACGCAGTATTTT. Its protein is CASSRERETDTQYF.

The chain's CDR3 is CAISEGQAMRNQPQHF. CDR3 in DNA: TGTGCCATCAGTGAAGGACAGGCGATGCGCAATCAGCCCCAGCATTTT. The rearrangement joins TRBV10-3 to TRBJ1-5, with TRBD1 matching 7 bases. Germline loops: CDR1 ENHRY, CDR2 SYGVKD. This CDR3 is built from 16 residues. J was trimmed by 2 bases and V by 3 bases; bases with no gene match: 7.

This clone was recorded only once. Possible read error: a much larger clone is one base away. The same CDR3 also results from other DNA sequences found in this sample. The CDR3 is CASSLRYEQYF. CDR3 nucleotide sequence: TGTGCCAGCAGCTTACGGTACGAGCAGTACTTC. The chain recombines TRBV7-2 with TRBJ2-7; no clear D. CDR1 and CDR2 (germline): SGHTA, FQGNSA. The CDR3 extends over 11 amino acids. Trimming left V 2 bases short and J 4 bases short, with 3 bases between.

For the CDR3, the DNA is TGCGCCAGCAGTGGAATGCGGAACACCGGGGAGCTGTTTTTT. Amino acid sequence: CASSGMRNTGELFF. This chain links TRBV10-1 with TRBJ2-2; D uncertain. V lost 4 bases, J lost 1 base, and 7 bases lay in between. CDR1 and CDR2 (germline): WNHNN, SYGVQD (reference sequence). This CDR3 has 14 amino acids.

A note on this clone: A read error is possible here, since a much larger clone lies one base away. The CDR3 bases are TGTGCCAGCAGTCCGACGACAGAGCAAAACTATGGCTACACCTTC. The encoded protein is CASSPTTEQNYGYTF. This chain joins TRBV6-5 and TRBJ1-2; D possibly corresponds to TRBD1 (5 bases). The CDR3 has 15 amino acids. Germline lookup yields CDR1 MNHEY and CDR2 SVGAGI. Trimming stripped 5 bases from V and 2 bases from J, with 15 bases between.

This chain links TRBV7-2 with TRBJ1-1; D perhaps matches TRBD1 (5 bases). Trimming left V 6 bases short and J 3 bases short, with 14 bases between. The CDR3 length is 14 residues. CDR1 is SGHTA and CDR2 is FQGNSA in the germline V gene. The CDR3: CASRQSGTDTEAFF. CDR3 DNA sequence: TGTGCCAGCAGACAGTCCGGGACGGACACTGAAGCTTTCTTT.

Concerning this clone itself: Other DNA sequences in the sample encode the same CDR3. The chain uses TRBV18 and TRBJ1-5; TRBD1 might be the D (5 bases). Germline V gene sequence: CDR1 KGHSH, CDR2 LQKENI. V was pared by 0 bases and J by 5 bases, with 8 bases between. The CDR3 sequence is 14 residues long. CDR3 sequence: CASSPPGGDQPQHF. The CDR3 nucleotides are TGTGCCAGCTCACCACCGGGGGGGGATCAGCCCCAGCATTTT.

As for this clone: The sample carries other DNA sequences with the same CDR3. The chain links TRBV28 to TRBJ1-5; TRBD1 is a possible D gene (6 bases). V lost 5 bases, J lost 0 bases, and 11 bases lay in between. This CDR3 is built from 15 residues. CDR1 and CDR2 (germline): MDHEN, SYDVKM. The CDR3 region is CASSPGGLSNQPQHF. Here the CDR3 DNA reads TGTGCCAGCAGTCCGGGGGGGCTTAGCAATCAGCCCCAGCATTTT.

Concerning this clone: At one boundary the junction diverges from the germline segment, which might be a read error. This chain uses TRBV7-3 with TRBJ2-5; 7 nucleotides align to TRBD2. The CDR3 totals 15 residues. The germline CDR1 and CDR2 sequences are SGHTA and FQGTGA. The CDR3 reads CASSLTSTSAETQYF. Here the CDR3 DNA reads TGTGCCAGCAGCCTAACCTCAACTAGCGCAGAGACCCAGTACTTC.

In this sample, this clone turned up once. J is TRBJ1-5 and V is TRBV11-2; TRBD1 might be the D (5 bases). Germline CDR1 reads SGHAT; CDR2 reads FQNNGV. Trimming took 0 bases from V and 1 from J, leaving 10 bases between them. The CDR3 covers 16 residues. CDR3 protein: CASSLDLQDSNQPQHF. CDR3 coding DNA: TGTGCCAGCAGCTTAGATCTACAGGACAGCAATCAGCCCCAGCATTTT.

The rearrangement uses TRBV12-5 and TRBJ1-2, with D possibly TRBD1 on 6 matching bases. CDR1 and CDR2 from the germline V gene are LGHNT and FRNRAP. With 4 bases removed from V and 8 bases from J, the gap between germline ends came to 11 bases. The CDR3 loop spans 12 amino acids. The CDR3 region is CASGSPGVGYTF. The CDR3, as DNA: TGTGCTAGTGGTTCCCCAGGGGTAGGCTACACCTTC. Using reference TRBV12-5 and TRBJ1-2 for the parts outside the CDR3, the full variable domain is DARVTQTPRHKVTEMGQEVTMRCQPILGHNTVFWYRQTMMQGLELLAYFRNRAPLDDSGMPKDRFSAEMPDATLATLKIQPSEPRDSAVYFCASGSPGVGYTFGSGTRLTVV.

J is TRBJ2-7 and V is TRBV15, with 11 nucleotides matching TRBD1. V dropped 5 bases and J dropped 3; count of bases not matched to a gene: 6. Germline V CDR1 and CDR2: LNHNV, YYDKDF (reference sequence). The CDR3 covers 15 residues. DNA for the CDR3: TGTGCCACCAGCTCGGACAGGGGGCATTTCTACGAGCAGTACTTC. As protein: CATSSDRGHFYEQYF.